One sample yielded the 2 T cell receptor beta chains listed below, sequenced in a study of blood T cell repertoires in COVID-19. Libraries were prepared by immunoSEQ multiplex PCR; TCRdb keeps only in-frame clonotypes and omits some of them. The sample shows some 260,000 clones, under 85% of them seen only once. Input material: peripheral blood. The receptor set was obtained from a middle-aged woman with active or convalescent COVID-19.

The V gene is TRBV18, the J gene TRBJ1-1, with 7 bases identical to TRBD1. The germline V gene encodes CDR1 KGHSH and CDR2 LQKENI. With 4 bases clipped from V and 2 bases from J, the junction kept 4 bases outside the gene matches. The CDR3 spans 14 residues. CDR3: CASSQGAVNTEAFF. The DNA of the CDR3 is TGTGCCAGCTCACAGGGGGCCGTTAACACTGAAGCTTTCTTT.

The rearrangement links TRBV10-3 to TRBJ2-7, with a tentative D call TRBD1 (5 bases). The CDR3 consists of 14 residues. Trimming pared 2 bases from V and 1 base from J, leaving 9 bases between. The germline CDR1 and CDR2 sequences are ENHRY and SYGVKD. The CDR3 nucleotides read TGTGCCATCAGTGAGATGGCAGGGTCCTACGAGCAGTACTTC. Translating gives CAISEMAGSYEQYF.